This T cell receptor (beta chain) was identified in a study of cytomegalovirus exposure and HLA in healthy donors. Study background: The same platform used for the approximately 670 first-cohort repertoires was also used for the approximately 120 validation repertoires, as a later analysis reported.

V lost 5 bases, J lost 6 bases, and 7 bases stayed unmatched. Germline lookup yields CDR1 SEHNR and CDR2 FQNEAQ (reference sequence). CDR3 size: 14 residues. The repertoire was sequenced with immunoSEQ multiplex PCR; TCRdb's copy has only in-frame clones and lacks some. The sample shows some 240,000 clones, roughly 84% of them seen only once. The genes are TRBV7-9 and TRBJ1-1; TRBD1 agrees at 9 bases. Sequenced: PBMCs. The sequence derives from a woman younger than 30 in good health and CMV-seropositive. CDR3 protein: CASSPGTGYSEAFF. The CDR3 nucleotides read TGTGCCAGCAGCCCCGGGACAGGGTACTCTGAAGCTTTCTTT. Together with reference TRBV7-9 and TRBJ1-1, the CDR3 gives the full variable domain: DTGVSQNPRHKITKRGQNVTFRCDPISEHNRLYWYRQTLGQGPEFLTYFQNEAQLEKSRLLSDRFSAERPKGSFSTLEIQRTEQGDSAMYLCASSPGTGYSEAFFGQGTRLTVV.